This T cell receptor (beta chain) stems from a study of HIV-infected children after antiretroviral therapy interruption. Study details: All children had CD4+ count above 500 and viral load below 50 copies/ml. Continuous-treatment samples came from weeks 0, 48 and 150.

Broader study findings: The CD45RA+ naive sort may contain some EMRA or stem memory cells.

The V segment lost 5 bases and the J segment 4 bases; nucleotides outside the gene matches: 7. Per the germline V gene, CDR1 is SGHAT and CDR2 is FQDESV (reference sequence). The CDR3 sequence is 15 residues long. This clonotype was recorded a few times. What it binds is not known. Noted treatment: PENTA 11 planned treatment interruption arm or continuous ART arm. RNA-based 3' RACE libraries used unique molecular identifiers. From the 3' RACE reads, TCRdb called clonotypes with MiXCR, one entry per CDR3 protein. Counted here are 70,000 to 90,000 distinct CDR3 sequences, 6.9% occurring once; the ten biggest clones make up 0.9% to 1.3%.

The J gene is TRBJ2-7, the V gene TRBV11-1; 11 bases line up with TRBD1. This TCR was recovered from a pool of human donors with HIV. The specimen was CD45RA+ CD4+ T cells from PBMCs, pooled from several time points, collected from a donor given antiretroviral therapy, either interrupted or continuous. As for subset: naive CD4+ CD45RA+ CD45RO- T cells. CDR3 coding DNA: TGTGCCAGCAGCCACTCCGGGACAGGGGGGTACGAGCAGTACTTC. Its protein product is CASSHSGTGGYEQYF.